This TCR beta chain was retrieved from a study of CD4 T cells in relation to SARS-CoV-2 and coronaviruses. The CDR3 has 14 residues. V gave up 8 bases and J gave up 3 bases, with 15 bases separating them. Germline lookup yields CDR1 MDHEN and CDR2 SYDVKM. Sequencing was performed with immunoSEQ multiplex PCR; in TCRdb, only in-frame clones are kept and a portion is missing. Of over 15,000 clones in the sample, about 82% were seen once. This clone has only one observation. Its target is not known. Before the COVID-19 pandemic, during about 2010-2018, CD4+ T cells were taken from unexposed donors. CD4+ T cells were isolated from the cells after around 11 days of culture.

The source is a human donor in good health. The sample taken for sequencing was CD4+ T cells from PBMCs, cultured in vitro. V and J are TRBV28 and TRBJ2-3; D unclear. CDR3 sequence reads: CASGNLGGTDTQYF. Written as DNA, the CDR3 is TGTGCCAGCGGGAACCTCGGCGGAACAGATACGCAGTATTTT.